The entry below gives a single T cell receptor beta chain sequence along with its context. This entry comes from a study of spatial heterogeneity in lung cancer. Time point specified: sample taken at primary tumor resection. Tumor, nontumor lung or frozen PBMC supplied whole RNA, sequenced without sorting. Germline trimming cut 5 bases from V and 4 bases from J; bases unmatched to any gene: 12. In germline, CDR1 is ENHRY, CDR2 SYGVKD. The CDR3 sequence is 17 residues long. TCRdb analysed the 5' RACE reads with MiXCR anew, one entry per CDR3 protein. The sample holds 50,000 to 65,000 distinct CDR3 sequences, around 8.4% seen once.

The starting material was PBMCs, obtained at surgery. The V gene is TRBV10-3, the J gene TRBJ1-5; 9 bases fit TRBD1. The sequence was obtained from a female donor with early-stage non-small cell lung cancer. CDR3 in amino acids: CAISNHNRGLGNQPQHF. The CDR3 nucleotides read TGTGCCATCAGTAATCACAACAGGGGGCTAGGAAATCAGCCCCAGCATTTT.